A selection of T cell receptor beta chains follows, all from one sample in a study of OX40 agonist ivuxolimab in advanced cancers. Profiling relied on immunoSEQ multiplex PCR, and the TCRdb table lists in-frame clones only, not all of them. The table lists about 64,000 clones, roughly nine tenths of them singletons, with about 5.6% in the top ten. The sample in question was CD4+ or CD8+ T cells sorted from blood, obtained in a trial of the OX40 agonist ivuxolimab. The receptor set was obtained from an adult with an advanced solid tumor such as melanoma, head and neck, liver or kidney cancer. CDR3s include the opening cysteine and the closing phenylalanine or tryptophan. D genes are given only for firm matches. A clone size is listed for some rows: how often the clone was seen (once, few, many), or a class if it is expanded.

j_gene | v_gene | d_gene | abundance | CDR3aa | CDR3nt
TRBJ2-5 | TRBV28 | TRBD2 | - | CASSFLAGGRETQYF | TGTGCCAGCAGTTTTCTAGCGGGAGGACGTGAGACCCAGTACTTC
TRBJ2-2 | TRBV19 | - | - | CASSIPPFSAGSVGELFF | TGTGCCAGTAGTATACCCCCCTTCAGCGCGGGGTCGGTCGGGGAGCTGTTTTTT
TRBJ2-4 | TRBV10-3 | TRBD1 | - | CATKTGGAEENIQYF | TGTGCCACCAAAACAGGGGGCGCAGAAGAAAACATTCAGTACTTC
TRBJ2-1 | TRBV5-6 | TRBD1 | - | CASSRGQGVYNEQFF | TGTGCCAGCAGCCGTGGACAGGGGGTCTACAATGAGCAGTTCTTC
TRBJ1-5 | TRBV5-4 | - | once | CASSLGQPYSNQPQHF | TGTGCCAGCAGCTTGGGACAGCCCTATAGCAATCAGCCCCAGCATTTT
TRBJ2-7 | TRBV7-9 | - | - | CASSLEVGRNEQYF | TGTGCCAGCAGCTTAGAGGTGGGGAGGAACGAGCAGTACTTC
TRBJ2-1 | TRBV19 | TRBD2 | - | CASKTSGRTFGNEQFF | TGTGCCAGTAAAACTAGCGGGAGGACCTTCGGGAATGAGCAGTTCTTC
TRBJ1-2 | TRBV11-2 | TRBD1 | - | CASSPTGGLGYTF | TGTGCCAGCAGCCCGACAGGGGGCCTTGGCTACACCTTC
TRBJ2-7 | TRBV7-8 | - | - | CASNGFGSSSYEQYF | TGTGCCAGCAATGGGTTTGGGTCGTCCTCCTACGAGCAGTACTTC
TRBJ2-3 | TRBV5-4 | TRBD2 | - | CASSLSASGLDTQYF | TGTGCCAGCAGCTTGAGCGCTAGCGGGTTAGATACGCAGTATTTT
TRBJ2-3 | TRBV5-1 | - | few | CASGRALSTDTQYF | TGCGCCAGCGGGAGAGCCCTTAGCACAGATACGCAGTATTTT
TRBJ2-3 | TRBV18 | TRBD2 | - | CASSPLSSGRPDTQYF | TGTGCCAGCTCACCCTTGAGTAGCGGGAGGCCAGATACGCAGTATTTT
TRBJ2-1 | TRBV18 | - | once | CASSPGDPSSYNEQFF | TGTGCCAGCTCACCAGGGGACCCCTCCTCCTACAATGAGCAGTTCTTC
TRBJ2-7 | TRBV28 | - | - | CASSTGTTPYEQYF | TGTGCCAGCAGTACCGGGACCACCCCCTACGAGCAGTACTTC
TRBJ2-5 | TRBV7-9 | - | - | CASSPGPRETQYF | TGTGCCAGCAGCCCGGGACCTCGGGAGACCCAGTACTTC
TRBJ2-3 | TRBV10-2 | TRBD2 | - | CASAYWGGPTDTQYF | TGCGCCAGCGCATATTGGGGAGGGCCTACAGATACGCAGTATTTT
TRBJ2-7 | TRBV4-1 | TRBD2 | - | CASSQRGSHEQYF | TGCGCCAGCAGCCAACGCGGGAGCCACGAGCAGTACTTC
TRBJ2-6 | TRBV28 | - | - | CASSPWTTGANVLTF | TGTGCCAGCAGTCCTTGGACGACTGGGGCCAACGTCCTGACTTTC
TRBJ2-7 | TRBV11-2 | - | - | CASSSKTRGNEQYF | TGTGCCAGCAGCTCAAAGACTAGAGGGAACGAGCAGTACTTC
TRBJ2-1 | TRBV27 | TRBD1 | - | CASSTGQAVYNEQFF | TGTGCCAGCAGTACGGGACAGGCAGTCTACAATGAGCAGTTCTTC
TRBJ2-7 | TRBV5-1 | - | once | CASSLLAGSREQYF | TGCGCCAGCAGCTTGTTGGCGGGATCGCGGGAGCAGTACTTC
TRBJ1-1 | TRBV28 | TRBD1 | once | CASSPHTGTGATEAFF | TGTGCCAGCAGTCCTCACACCGGGACAGGGGCCACTGAAGCTTTCTTT
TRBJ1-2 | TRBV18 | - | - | CASSPYEAVDYGYTF | TGTGCCAGCTCACCGTATGAGGCGGTTGACTATGGCTACACCTTC
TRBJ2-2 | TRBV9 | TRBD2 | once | CASTPRGGKDTGELFF | TGTGCCAGCACCCCTCGGGGAGGGAAGGACACCGGGGAGCTGTTTTTT
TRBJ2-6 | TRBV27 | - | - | CASSFMGSQGFSGANVLTF | TGTGCCAGCAGTTTTATGGGAAGTCAGGGATTCTCTGGGGCCAACGTCCTGACTTTC
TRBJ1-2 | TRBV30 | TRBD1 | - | CAWSGTVNGYTF | TGTGCCTGGAGCGGGACAGTTAATGGCTACACCTTC
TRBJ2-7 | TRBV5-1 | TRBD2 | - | CASSLVSSGSPNEQYF | TGCGCCAGCAGCTTGGTGTCTAGCGGGAGCCCCAACGAGCAGTACTTC
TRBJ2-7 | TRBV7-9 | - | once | CASSYGTETYEQYF | TGTGCCAGCAGCTACGGGACCGAGACCTACGAGCAGTACTTC
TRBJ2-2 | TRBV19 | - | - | CASKGVVGELFF | TGTGCCAGTAAAGGGGTGGTCGGGGAGCTGTTTTTT
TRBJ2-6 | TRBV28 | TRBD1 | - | CASAPARGNSGANVLTF | TGTGCCAGCGCCCCCGCCAGGGGGAACTCTGGGGCCAACGTCCTGACTTTC
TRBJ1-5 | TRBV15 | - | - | CATSRRQAQPQHF | TGTGCCACCAGCAGAAGACAGGCTCAGCCCCAGCATTTT
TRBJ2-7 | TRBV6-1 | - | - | CASRRGRVAYEQYF | TGTGCCAGCAGACGGGGGAGAGTGGCCTACGAGCAGTACTTC
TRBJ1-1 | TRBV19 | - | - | CASKVQGDSGEAFF | TGTGCCAGTAAAGTACAGGGTGACTCTGGCGAAGCTTTCTTT
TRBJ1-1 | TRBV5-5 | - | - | CASSFTEMNTEAFF | TGTGCCAGCAGCTTTACGGAGATGAACACTGAAGCTTTCTTT
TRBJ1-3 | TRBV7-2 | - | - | CASSSGRFSGNTIYF | TGTGCCAGCAGCTCGGGACGGTTCTCTGGAAACACCATATATTTT
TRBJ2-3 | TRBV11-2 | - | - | CASSLLQATDTQYF | TGTGCCAGCAGCTTATTACAGGCTACAGATACGCAGTATTTT
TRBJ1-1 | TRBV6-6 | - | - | CASTRQTGNTEAFF | TGTGCCAGCACCAGACAGACGGGCAACACTGAAGCTTTCTTT
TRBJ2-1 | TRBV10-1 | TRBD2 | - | CASPTSGRAHEQFF | TGCGCCAGCCCGACTAGCGGGAGGGCCCATGAGCAGTTCTTC
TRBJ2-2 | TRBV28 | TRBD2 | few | CASSLFDLAGGPGELFF | TGTGCCAGCAGTTTATTCGATCTAGCGGGAGGGCCCGGGGAGCTGTTTTTT
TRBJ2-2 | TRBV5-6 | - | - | CASSLDLGPGELFF | TGTGCCAGCAGCTTGGATCTCGGTCCTGGGGAGCTGTTTTTT
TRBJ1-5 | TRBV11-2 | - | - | CASSLGSRVNQPQHF | TGTGCCAGCAGCTTAGGGTCCAGGGTCAATCAGCCCCAGCATTTT
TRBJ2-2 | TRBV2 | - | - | CASTRGGRNTGELFF | TGTGCCAGCACCCGAGGGGGAAGGAACACCGGGGAGCTGTTTTTT
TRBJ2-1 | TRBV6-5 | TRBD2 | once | CASSYQLFSGTNEQFF | TGTGCCAGCAGTTATCAACTCTTTAGCGGGACAAATGAGCAGTTCTTC
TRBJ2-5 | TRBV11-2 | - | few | CASSLVLGATSIAETQYF | TGTGCCAGCAGCTTAGTCCTTGGGGCGACATCGATAGCGGAGACCCAGTACTTC
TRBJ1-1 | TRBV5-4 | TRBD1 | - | CASSTDRGPITEAFF | TGTGCCAGCAGCACCGACAGGGGGCCGATCACTGAAGCTTTCTTT
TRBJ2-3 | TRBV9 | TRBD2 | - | CASSVGLAGVGDTQYF | TGTGCCAGCAGCGTGGGACTAGCGGGAGTCGGGGATACGCAGTATTTT
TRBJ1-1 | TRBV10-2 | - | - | CASSLSGVSAFF | TGCGCCAGCTCTTTGTCAGGGGTATCCGCTTTCTTT
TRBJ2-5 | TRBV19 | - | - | CASSAGPHSETQYF | TGTGCCAGTAGTGCGGGTCCACACTCGGAGACCCAGTACTTC